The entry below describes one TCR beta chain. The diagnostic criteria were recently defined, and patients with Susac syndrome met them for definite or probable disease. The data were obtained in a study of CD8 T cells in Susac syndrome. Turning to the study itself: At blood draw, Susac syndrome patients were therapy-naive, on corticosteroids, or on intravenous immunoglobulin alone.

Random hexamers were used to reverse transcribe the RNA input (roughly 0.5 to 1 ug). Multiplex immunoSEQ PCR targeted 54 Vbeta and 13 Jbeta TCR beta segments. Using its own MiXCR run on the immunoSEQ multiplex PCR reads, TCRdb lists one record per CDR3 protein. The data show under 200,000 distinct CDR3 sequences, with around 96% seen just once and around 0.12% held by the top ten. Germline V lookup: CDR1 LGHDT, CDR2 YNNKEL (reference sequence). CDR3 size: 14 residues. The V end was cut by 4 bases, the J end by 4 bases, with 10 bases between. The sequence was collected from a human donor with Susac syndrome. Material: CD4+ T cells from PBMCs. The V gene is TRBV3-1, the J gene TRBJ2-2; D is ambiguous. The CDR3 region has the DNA TGTGCCAGCAGCCTCCGGTGGGGCACCGGGGAGCTGTTTTTT. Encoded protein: CASSLRWGTGELFF.